This is a list of T cell receptor beta chains from one sample in a study of T cell repertoires in cytomegalovirus infection. One entry per CDR3 protein, called by TCRdb with MiXCR from the reads. Altogether hundreds of thousands of distinct CDR3 sequences are present, around 9.5% being singletons, with the ten largest covering 3.5% to 4.5%. Sequenced material: PBMCs. The receptors were gathered from a human donor in good health (CMV status not recorded). Some clones in this sample may be carry-over from other donors' samples. Each CDR3 is given with its conserved first and last residue. The D gene is left open where the match is weak. Only part of the rows carry a size: once, few, many, or a class if the clone is expanded.

v_gene	d_gene	abundance	j_gene	CDR3aa	CDR3nt
TRBV15	.	.	TRBJ1-6	CATSRAARANSPLHF	TGTGCCACCAGCAGAGCGGCCAGGGCGAATTCACCCCTCCACTTT
TRBV4-1	.	.	TRBJ2-3	CASSQELAADTQYF	TGCGCCAGCAGCCAAGAACTAGCTGCAGATACGCAGTATTTT
TRBV28	.	.	TRBJ2-6	CASSPHRSGANVLTF	TGTGCCAGCAGTCCACATCGCTCTGGGGCCAACGTCCTGACTTTC
TRBV7-2	.	many	TRBJ2-3	CASSPLVGDTQYF	TGTGCCAGCAGCCCACTAGTGGGCGATACGCAGTATTTT
TRBV10-3	.	few	TRBJ2-7	CAISRRDRDLSEQYF	TGTGCCATCAGCCGACGGGATCGAGACCTATCCGAGCAGTACTTC
TRBV7-6	TRBD1	many	TRBJ1-2	CASSSADRSLTYGYTF	TGTGCCAGCAGCTCCGCGGACAGGAGCCTTACCTATGGCTACACCTTC
TRBV7-2	.	many	TRBJ2-1	CASGRGESSYNEQFF	TGTGCCAGCGGTAGGGGGGAGAGCTCCTACAATGAGCAGTTCTTC
TRBV28	.	many	TRBJ1-2	CASSYRAEGYTF	TGTGCCAGCAGTTACAGGGCTGAAGGCTACACCTTC
TRBV18	TRBD2	.	TRBJ2-5	CASSPPEQRGETQYF	TGTGCCAGCTCACCACCGGAACAGCGGGGAGAGACCCAGTACTTC
TRBV6-2/TRBV6-3	TRBD1	.	TRBJ2-7	CASRPGGPYEQYF	TGTGCCAGCAGACCAGGGGGTCCCTACGAGCAGTACTTC
TRBV28	.	many	TRBJ2-7	CASRWRGARYEQYF	TGTGCCAGCAGGTGGAGGGGGGCGCGTTACGAGCAGTACTTC
TRBV2	TRBD1	few	TRBJ1-1	CASRRRTGANTEAFF	TGTGCCAGCCGGCGACGGACAGGGGCGAACACTGAAGCTTTCTTT
TRBV20-1	.	few	TRBJ2-5	CSALFVRETQYF	TGCAGTGCTCTTTTTGTGCGGGAGACCCAGTACTTC
TRBV6-2/TRBV6-3	TRBD1	.	TRBJ1-1	CASSTVGTVNTEAFF	TGTGCCAGCAGTACGGTGGGGACAGTGAACACTGAAGCTTTCTTT
TRBV27	TRBD1	many	TRBJ1-2	CATYGQANYGYTF	TGTGCCACCTACGGACAGGCGAATTATGGCTACACCTTC
TRBV6-1	TRBD1	.	TRBJ1-1	CASSEAGGDRNTEAFF	TGTGCCAGCAGTGAAGCCGGCGGGGACAGGAACACTGAAGCTTTCTTT
TRBV3-1	TRBD2	.	TRBJ2-7	CASSQDLSGGSSAEQYF	TGTGCCAGCAGCCAAGATCTAAGCGGGGGATCGTCAGCCGAGCAGTACTTC
TRBV6-2/TRBV6-3	.	few	TRBJ2-2	CASRNSNTGELFF	TGTGCCAGCAGAAACAGCAACACCGGGGAGCTGTTTTTT
TRBV28	TRBD1	.	TRBJ1-2	CASSRQGLGYTF	TGTGCCAGCAGCCGACAGGGCCTTGGCTACACCTTC
TRBV29-1	.	many	TRBJ2-1	CSATGPLNEQFF	TGCAGCGCAACGGGACCTCTCAATGAGCAGTTCTTC
TRBV20-1	.	many	TRBJ2-4	CSANRDNRAKNIQYF	TGCAGTGCGAACCGGGACAACAGAGCCAAAAACATTCAGTACTTC
TRBV27	TRBD1	.	TRBJ2-2	CASSPRDRVRGELFF	TGTGCCAGCAGTCCCCGGGACAGGGTTAGGGGGGAGCTGTTTTTT
TRBV28	.	few	TRBJ1-1	CASSPYQVGTEAFF	TGTGCCAGCAGTCCGTACCAAGTCGGCACTGAAGCTTTCTTT
TRBV7-6	.	.	TRBJ2-2	CASSLEAGPTGELFF	TGTGCCAGCAGCTTAGAGGCAGGGCCCACCGGGGAGCTGTTTTTT
TRBV20-1	.	many	TRBJ2-7	CSARGGPGSYEQYF	TGCAGTGCTAGGGGCGGCCCTGGATCCTACGAGCAGTACTTC
TRBV6-6	.	few	TRBJ2-3	CASSYLRGGAQYF	TGTGCCAGCAGTTATTTGAGGGGGGGGGCGCAGTATTTT
TRBV7-2	.	many	TRBJ2-4	CASSWGHSKNIQYF	TGTGCCAGCAGTTGGGGGCACTCCAAAAACATTCAGTACTTC
TRBV7-8	.	many	TRBJ2-5	CASSLGTAKETQYF	TGTGCCAGCAGTTTAGGGACTGCTAAAGAGACCCAGTACTTC
TRBV4-1	.	few	TRBJ2-7	CASSESDNWAYEQYF	TGCGCCAGCAGCGAATCGGACAATTGGGCGTACGAGCAGTACTTC
TRBV27	.	few	TRBJ2-1	CASSIQGYEQFF	TGTGCCAGCAGTATACAGGGCTATGAGCAGTTCTTC
TRBV28	.	.	TRBJ1-2	CASSSPTLGGGYTF	TGTGCCAGCAGTTCCCCAACCCTGGGGGGTGGCTACACCTTC
TRBV11-2	TRBD1	many	TRBJ2-7	CASSPNALFRTGALDEQYF	TGTGCCAGCAGCCCCAATGCTTTATTTCGGACAGGGGCCCTTGACGAGCAGTACTTC
TRBV15	.	.	TRBJ1-1	CATSRVVRAAGMGVHTEAFF	TGTGCCACCAGCAGAGTGGTCCGGGCAGCGGGGATGGGGGTCCACACTGAAGCTTTCTTT
TRBV11-2	.	many	TRBJ2-5	CASSLDRGTQYF	TGTGCCAGCAGCTTAGATCGGGGGACCCAGTACTTC
TRBV27	.	many	TRBJ2-3	CASRAGATDTQYF	TGTGCCAGCCGAGCAGGGGCGACAGATACGCAGTATTTT
TRBV20-1	TRBD2	.	TRBJ2-1	CSAQSGRKYNEQFF	TGCAGTGCCCAAAGCGGGAGAAAATACAATGAGCAGTTCTTC
TRBV20-1	.	few	TRBJ1-2	CSAPSAGLNGYTF	TGCAGTGCCCCCTCCGCGGGTTTAAATGGCTACACCTTC
TRBV5-6	.	few	TRBJ2-1	CASSLVPGAVGEQFF	TGTGCCAGCAGCTTGGTCCCAGGGGCGGTCGGTGAGCAGTTCTTC
TRBV27	.	few	TRBJ2-2	CASSIRGLSGTDTGELFF	TGTGCCAGCAGTATCCGTGGCTTAAGCGGGACAGACACCGGGGAGCTGTTTTTT
TRBV6-2/TRBV6-3	.	.	TRBJ2-1	CASRPPGSSYNEQFF	TGTGCCAGCAGGCCCCCGGGGAGCTCCTACAATGAGCAGTTCTTC
TRBV7-2	TRBD1	.	TRBJ2-2	CASSYTGTGYTGELFF	TGTGCCAGCAGTTATACCGGGACAGGGTACACCGGGGAGCTGTTTTTT
TRBV6-5	.	.	TRBJ2-3	CASSLTGTNTQYF	TGTGCCAGCAGCCTGACAGGGACTAATACGCAGTATTTT
TRBV5-1	.	.	TRBJ1-2	CASSPLGRNYGYTF	TGCGCCAGCAGCCCTCTGGGACGGAACTATGGCTACACCTTC
TRBV6-5	.	.	TRBJ2-7	CASSATGSSSYEQYF	TGTGCCAGCAGTGCCACAGGGTCTAGTAGCTACGAGCAGTACTTC
TRBV18	.	.	TRBJ2-5	CASSPPNPQEAQYF	TGTGCCAGCTCACCACCGAATCCCCAAGAGGCCCAGTACTTC
TRBV4-1	TRBD1	few	TRBJ2-5	CASSLTQGGQETQYF	TGTGCCAGCAGCCTCACACAGGGGGGTCAAGAGACCCAGTACTTC
TRBV5-1	.	.	TRBJ1-2	CASSLDLSHLYGYTF	TGCGCCAGCAGCCTGGACCTCAGTCACCTCTATGGCTACACCTTC
TRBV6-2/TRBV6-3	TRBD2	.	TRBJ2-7	CASERLADSYEQYF	TGTGCCAGCGAACGGCTAGCGGACTCCTACGAGCAGTACTTC
TRBV12-3/TRBV12-4	.	many	TRBJ1-1	CASTPTGHTNTEAFF	TGTGCCAGCACTCCCACGGGACATACGAACACTGAAGCTTTCTTT
TRBV11-2	TRBD1	.	TRBJ1-2	CASSLEPTGVYGYTF	TGTGCCAGCAGCTTAGAACCCACAGGGGTCTATGGCTACACCTTC
TRBV7-3	.	few	TRBJ2-5	CASSLTGLVQETQYF	TGTGCCAGCAGCCTCACAGGTCTCGTCCAAGAGACCCAGTACTTC
TRBV6-1	.	few	TRBJ2-3	CASSEALGGTDTQYF	TGTGCCAGCAGTGAAGCTCTGGGAGGCACAGATACGCAGTATTTT
TRBV6-5	TRBD1	.	TRBJ1-1	CASSYGTGGTEAFF	TGTGCCAGCAGTTACGGCACAGGGGGCACTGAAGCTTTCTTT
TRBV12-3/TRBV12-4	.	.	TRBJ1-3	CASRIYQRSGNTIYF	TGTGCCAGCAGGATCTACCAGCGCTCTGGAAACACCATATATTTT